This T cell receptor (beta chain) was obtained from a study of T-cell reconstitution after alpha-beta-depleted transplantation in children. Trimming cost V 5 bases and J 10 bases, with 15 bases left between them. This CDR3 comprises 13 residues. Germline CDR1 and CDR2: LGHNA and YSLEER. This clonotype was seen many times. Researchers prepared the TCRbeta library using unique molecular identifiers, the study reports. TCRdb fed the PCR reads into MiXCR, producing one record per CDR3 protein. The sample yields 330,000 or so distinct CDR3 sequences, under 13% seen once. The clonotype comes from a human donor who donated a stem cell graft to a child with acute lymphoblastic leukemia. The V call is TRBV4-3, the J call TRBJ2-1; D is unresolved. Sequencing was performed on PBMCs from the stem cell graft donor, taken from the stem cell graft. CDR3: CASSSRALSEQFF. The CDR3, as DNA: TGCGCCAGCAGCTCCCGTGCCCTGTCGGAGCAGTTCTTC.